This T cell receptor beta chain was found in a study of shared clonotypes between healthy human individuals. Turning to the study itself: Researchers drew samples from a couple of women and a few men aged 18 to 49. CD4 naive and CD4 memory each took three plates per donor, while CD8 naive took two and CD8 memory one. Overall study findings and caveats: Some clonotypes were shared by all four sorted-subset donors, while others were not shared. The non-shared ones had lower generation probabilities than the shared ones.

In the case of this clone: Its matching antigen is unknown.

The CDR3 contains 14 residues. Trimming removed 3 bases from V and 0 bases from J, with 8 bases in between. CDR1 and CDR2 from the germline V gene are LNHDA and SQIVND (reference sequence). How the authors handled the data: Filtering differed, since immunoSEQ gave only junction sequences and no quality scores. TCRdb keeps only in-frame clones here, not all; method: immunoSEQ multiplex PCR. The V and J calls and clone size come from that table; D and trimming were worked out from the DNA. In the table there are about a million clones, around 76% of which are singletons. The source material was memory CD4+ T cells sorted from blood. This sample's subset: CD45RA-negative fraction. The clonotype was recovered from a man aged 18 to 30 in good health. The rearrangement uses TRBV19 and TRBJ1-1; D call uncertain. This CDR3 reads CASSMRSMNTEAFF. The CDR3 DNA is TGTGCCAGTAGTATGAGGTCCATGAACACTGAAGCTTTCTTT.